These 5 T cell receptor beta chains were sequenced from one sample in a study of blood T cell repertoires in COVID-19. Sequenced by immunoSEQ multiplex PCR; TCRdb stores in-frame clones only, minus some. The sample consists of about 250,000 clones, roughly 80% of them appearing once. Material for sequencing was peripheral blood. The receptors stem from a woman in her 70s with acute or convalescent COVID-19.

The chain combines TRBV18 with TRBJ1-1; TRBD1 matches 8 bases. The CDR3 loop spans 18 amino acids. With V trimmed by 2 bases and J by 1 base, 12 bases remained unmatched. Per germline, CDR1 KGHSH and CDR2 LQKENI. The CDR3 sequence is CASSPSIQGVGGNTEAFF. The CDR3 DNA follows: TGTGCCAGCTCACCATCCATACAGGGGGTCGGGGGGAACACTGAAGCTTTCTTT.

In the case of this clone: One base separates it from a far larger clone, so it is likely a read error. This chain links TRBV7-2 with TRBJ1-5; the match to TRBD1 covers 8 bases. The CDR3 has 14 amino acids. CDR1 and CDR2 from the germline V gene are SGHTA and FQGNSA. Trimming took 5 bases from V and 4 from J; bases not matched to a gene: 4. The CDR3 coding sequence is TGTGCCAGCAGCCAAGACAGGGGTAATCAGCCCCAGCATTTT. Its protein is CASSQDRGNQPQHF.

V and J are TRBV7-9 and TRBJ1-1, with no clear D. From germline, CDR1 is SEHNR and CDR2 FQNEAQ (reference sequence). CDR3 size: 15 residues. The ends were cut back, 6 bases at V and 0 bases at J, with 14 bases in the middle. The CDR3 coding sequence is TGTGCCAGCAGTTTTAATACGGGTATGAACACTGAAGCTTTCTTT. Translating gives CASSFNTGMNTEAFF. Based on the CDR3 plus reference TRBV7-9 and TRBJ1-1, the full variable domain is DTGVSQNPRHKITKRGQNVTFRCDPISEHNRLYWYRQTLGQGPEFLTYFQNEAQLEKSRLLSDRFSAERPKGSFSTLEIQRTEQGDSAMYLCASSFNTGMNTEAFFGQGTRLTVV.

V gene TRBV3-1 (or the pseudogene TRBV3-2) combines with J gene TRBJ1-2; TRBD1 agrees at 10 bases. Germline CDR1 and CDR2: LGHDT and YNNKEL (reference sequence). V lost 1 base and J lost 1; bases outside the gene matches: 6. This CDR3 is built from 17 residues. For the CDR3, the DNA is TGTGCCAGCAGCCAAGGTCCTGGGACAGGGGATAACTATGGCTACACCTTC. Translating it yields CASSQGPGTGDNYGYTF.

V usage is TRBV6-1 and J usage is TRBJ1-2; TRBD1 matches at 10 bases. The CDR3 has 18 amino acids. Germline V gene lookup returns CDR1 MNHNS and CDR2 SASEGT. Trimming took 6 bases from V and 6 from J; bases not matched to a gene: 19. CDR3 sequence reads: CASSETPRGQGKEHGYTF. The CDR3 DNA follows: TGTGCCAGCAGCGAAACCCCCCGGGGACAGGGGAAAGAACATGGCTACACCTTC.